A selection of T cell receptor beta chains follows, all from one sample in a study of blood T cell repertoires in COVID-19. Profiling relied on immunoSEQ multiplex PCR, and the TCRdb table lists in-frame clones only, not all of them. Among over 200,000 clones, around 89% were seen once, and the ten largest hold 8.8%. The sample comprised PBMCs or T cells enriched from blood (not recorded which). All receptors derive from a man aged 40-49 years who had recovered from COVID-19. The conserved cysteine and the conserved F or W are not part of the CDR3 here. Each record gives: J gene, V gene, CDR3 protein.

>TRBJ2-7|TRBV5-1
ASSSRTSGTYEQY
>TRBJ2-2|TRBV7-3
ASSLQTSLAGVGDTGELF
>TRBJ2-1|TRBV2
ASRVVGDTEF
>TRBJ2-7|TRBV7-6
ASSLFPGQGIYEQY
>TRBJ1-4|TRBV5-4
ASSLDINEKLF
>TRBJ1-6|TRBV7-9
ASSTGVSLNSPLH
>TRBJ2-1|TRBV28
ASSLLTSGSSYNEQF
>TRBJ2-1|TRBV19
ASSIDLAVVYEQF
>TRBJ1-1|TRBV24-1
ATSDSFGTEAF
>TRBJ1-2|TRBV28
ASSLLGNRGPGYT
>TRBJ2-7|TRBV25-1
ASSESGDSY
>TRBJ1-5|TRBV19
ASIPASGREPQH
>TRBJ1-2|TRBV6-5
ASNPQGGGDGYT
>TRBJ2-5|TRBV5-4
ASSPGVETRGQETQY
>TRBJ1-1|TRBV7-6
ASSLGQGVKTEAF
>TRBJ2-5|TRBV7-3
ASSLNPGTGKETQY
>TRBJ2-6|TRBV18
ASSRTGLSGANVLT
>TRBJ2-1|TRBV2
ASSGSGSYNEQF
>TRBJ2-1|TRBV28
ASRYRDRLILNEQF
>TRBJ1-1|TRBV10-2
ASTRGTTEAF
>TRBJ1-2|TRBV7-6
ASNRPGYGYT
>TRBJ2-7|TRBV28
ASSQLSGLADSYEQY
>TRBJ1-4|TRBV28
ATSPGREKLF
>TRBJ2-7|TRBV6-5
ASTLREPYEQY
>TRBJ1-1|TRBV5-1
ASSSQGGTEAF
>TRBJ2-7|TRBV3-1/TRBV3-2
ASSAQLAGEYEQY
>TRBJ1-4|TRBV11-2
ASSLAGVVEKLF